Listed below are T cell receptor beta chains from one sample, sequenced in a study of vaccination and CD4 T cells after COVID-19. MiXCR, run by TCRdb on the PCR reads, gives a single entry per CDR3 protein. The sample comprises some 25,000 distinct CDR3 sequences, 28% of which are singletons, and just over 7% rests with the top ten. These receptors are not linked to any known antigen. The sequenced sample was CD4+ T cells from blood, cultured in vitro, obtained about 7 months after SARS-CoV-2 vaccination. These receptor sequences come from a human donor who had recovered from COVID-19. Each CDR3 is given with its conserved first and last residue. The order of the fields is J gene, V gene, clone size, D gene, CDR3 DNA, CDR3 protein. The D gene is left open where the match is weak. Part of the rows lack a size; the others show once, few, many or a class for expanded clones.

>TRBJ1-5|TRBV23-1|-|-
TGCGCCATCAGTAAGATGGGGGAGGTCGATCAGCCCCAGCATTTT
CAISKMGEVDQPQHF
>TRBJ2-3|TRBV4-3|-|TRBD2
TGCGCCAGCAGCCAGGGTGTGATAGCGGGAGGGCCCACAGATACGCAGTATTTT
CASSQGVIAGGPTDTQYF
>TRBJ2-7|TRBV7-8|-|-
TGTGCCAGCAGCTTACTGTCCTATACAGAAGGCCTACCCTACGAGCAGTACTTC
CASSLLSYTEGLPYEQYF
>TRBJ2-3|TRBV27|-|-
TGTGCCAGCAGTTGGGGGCTTCACACAGATACGCAGTATTTT
CASSWGLHTDTQYF
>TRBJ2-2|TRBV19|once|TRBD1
TGTGCCAGTAGTACCGACAGGGCGGGCGGGGAGCTGTTTTTT
CASSTDRAGGELFF
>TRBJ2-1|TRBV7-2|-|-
TGTGCCAGCAGCTTAGTGGTACGCACTGAGCAGTTCTTC
CASSLVVRTEQFF
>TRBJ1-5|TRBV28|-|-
TGTGCCAGCAGTTTATCGGGTCGGGGACCGGAGCAATCATCTGAGCATTTT
CASSLSGRGPEQSSEHF
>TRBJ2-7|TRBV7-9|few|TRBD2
TGTGCCAGCAGCCCGGGGGGAGGCTCCTACGAGCAGTACTTC
CASSPGGGSYEQYF
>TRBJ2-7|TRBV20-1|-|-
TGCAGTGCTAGAGGTGGGTCGGACTACGAGCAGTACTTC
CSARGGSDYEQYF
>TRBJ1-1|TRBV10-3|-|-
TGTGCCATCAGTCTAAGCGACAGCACTGAAGCTTTCTTT
CAISLSDSTEAFF
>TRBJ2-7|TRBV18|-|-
TGTGCCAGCTCCCTCGGAGAGACTGTACAGTACTTC
CASSLGETVQYF
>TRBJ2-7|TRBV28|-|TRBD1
TGTGCCAGCAGTTTAGCCGGGACAGAGTACGAGCAGTACTTC
CASSLAGTEYEQYF
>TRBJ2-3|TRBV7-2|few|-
TGTGCCAGCAGCTCCCTGGGGGGGCGGGCAGATACGCAGTATTTT
CASSSLGGRADTQYF
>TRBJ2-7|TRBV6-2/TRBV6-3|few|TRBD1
TGTGCCAGCAGTCCACTCCGGGACAGGGGTTACGAGCAGTACTTC
CASSPLRDRGYEQYF
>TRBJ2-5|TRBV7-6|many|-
TGTGCCAGCAGCTTAGAGTGGCGGTCCCAAGAGACCCAGTACTTC
CASSLEWRSQETQYF
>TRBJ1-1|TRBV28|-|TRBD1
TGTGCCAGCAGTTTGTTCCGCCGGGGGACAGAAAGTGAAGCTTTCTTT
CASSLFRRGTESEAFF
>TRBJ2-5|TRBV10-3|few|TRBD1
TGTGCCATCAGTCCCAACTCCGGGACAGTCCAAGAGACCCAGTACTTC
CAISPNSGTVQETQYF
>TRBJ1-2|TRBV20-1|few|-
TGCAGTGCTTCCTATGGCTACACCTTC
CSASYGYTF
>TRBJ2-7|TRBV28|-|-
TGTGCCAGCAGACAGGGGGGGCACGAGCAGTACTTC
CASRQGGHEQYF
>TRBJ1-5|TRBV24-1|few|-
TGTGCCACCAGCCGCTCCGGTAATCAGCCCCAGCATTTT
CATSRSGNQPQHF
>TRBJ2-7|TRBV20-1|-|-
TGCAGTGCTAGAGGCGTAAACCTCTACGAGCAGTACTTC
CSARGVNLYEQYF
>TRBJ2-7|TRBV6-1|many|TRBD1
TGTGCCAGCAGTCAAGGGACAGTTTCCTACGAGCAGTACTTC
CASSQGTVSYEQYF
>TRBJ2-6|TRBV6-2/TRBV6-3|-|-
TGTGCCAGCATAGAATGGCCTGGGGCCAACGTCCTGACTTTC
CASIEWPGANVLTF
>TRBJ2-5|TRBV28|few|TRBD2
TGTGCCAGCAGCCGAACCGGGACTAGTACTGAGACCCAGTACTTC
CASSRTGTSTETQYF
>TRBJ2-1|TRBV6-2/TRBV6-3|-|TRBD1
TGTGCCAGCAACCCACACAGGGGGAGAAGCTACAATGAGCAGTTCTTC
CASNPHRGRSYNEQFF
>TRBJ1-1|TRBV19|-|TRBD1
TGTGCCAGTAGAAGACAGGGCATGGCTATGAACACTGAAGCTTTCTTT
CASRRQGMAMNTEAFF
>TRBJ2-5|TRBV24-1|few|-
TGTGCCACCAGTGATGGATGGTCAGGGGTCGTCGAGACCCAGTACTTC
CATSDGWSGVVETQYF
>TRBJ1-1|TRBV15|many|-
TGTGCCACCAGCAGGCCGGGACGGGGGAACACTGAAGCTTTCTTT
CATSRPGRGNTEAFF
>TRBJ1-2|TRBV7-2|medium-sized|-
TGTGCCAGCAGCTTAGGGCAGCCATCTAACTATGGCTACACCTTC
CASSLGQPSNYGYTF
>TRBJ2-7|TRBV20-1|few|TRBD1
TGCAGTGCTATATCCGGGACAGGTCGATACGAGCAGTACTTC
CSAISGTGRYEQYF
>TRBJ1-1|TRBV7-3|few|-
TGTGCCAGCAGACCCGACCCTTACAGGAACACTGAAGCTTTCTTT
CASRPDPYRNTEAFF
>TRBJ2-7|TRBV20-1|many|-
TGCAGTGCTAGGGAGCTGGGGAGAGGGTCCTACGAGCAGTACTTC
CSARELGRGSYEQYF
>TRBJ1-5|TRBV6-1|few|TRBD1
TGTGCCAGCAGTACCAACAGGGGCCCTAATCAGCCCCAGCATTTT
CASSTNRGPNQPQHF